This record looks at one TCR beta chain sequence and its context. What it binds is not known. Using its own MiXCR run on the 5' RACE reads, TCRdb lists one record per CDR3 protein. The sample has 500,000 to 600,000 distinct CDR3 sequences, approximately 22% seen once. V lost 0 bases to trimming and J lost 5 bases; unmatched junction nucleotides: 10. Germline V CDR1 and CDR2: SGHRS, YFSETQ. The CDR3 is 16 residues long. The data originate from a study of identical twins. Study-wide findings and caveats: Twin sharing of out-of-frame TCR alpha was underestimated by models in monozygotic pairs.

These records were also assigned to another study, of T cells expressing NK-cell markers.

The sequenced sample was CD4+ T cells sorted from blood. V usage is TRBV5-1 and J usage is TRBJ2-7; TRBD2 aligns across 8 bases. This TCR was recovered from a woman between 18 and 30 years old in good health. CDR3 protein: CASSLAGTRVFHEQYF. In nucleotides, the CDR3 is TGCGCCAGCAGCTTGGCGGGGACTAGAGTTTTCCACGAGCAGTACTTC.